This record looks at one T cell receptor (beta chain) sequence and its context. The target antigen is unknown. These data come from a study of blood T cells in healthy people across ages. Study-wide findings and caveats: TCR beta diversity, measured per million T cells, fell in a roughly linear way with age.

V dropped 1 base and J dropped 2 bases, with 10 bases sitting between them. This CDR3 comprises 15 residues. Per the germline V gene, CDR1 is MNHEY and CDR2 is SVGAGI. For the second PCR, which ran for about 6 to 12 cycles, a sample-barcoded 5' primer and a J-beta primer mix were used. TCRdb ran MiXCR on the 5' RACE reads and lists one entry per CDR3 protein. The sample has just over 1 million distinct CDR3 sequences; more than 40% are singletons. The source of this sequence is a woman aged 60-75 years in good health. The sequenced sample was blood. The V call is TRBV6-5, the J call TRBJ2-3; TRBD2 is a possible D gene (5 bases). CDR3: CASSYLASNTDTQYF. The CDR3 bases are TGTGCCAGCAGTTACTTAGCGTCAAACACAGATACGCAGTATTTT.